The 6 T cell receptor beta chains below come from one sample, sequenced in a study of molecular identifiers for immune sequencing clone quantification (dated by TCRdb to 2016 to 2018). Libraries came from PCR. The reads were generated on an Illumina HiSeq 4000. TCRdb ran its own pipeline on the public reads, namely fastp trimming at Q25 and MiXCR clone calling, and kept in-frame beta chains. Rows with one shared CDR3 protein collapse into an entry with the most common genes and DNA. The sample table holds about 640,000 distinct CDR3 sequences, of which less than 20% were seen once. The ten largest make up approximately 0.9% of the sample. Sequencing was done on a sample of naive CD8+ T cells from blood, with Jurkat cell RNA spiked in. The label giving this sample's cell subset or site can be read as: FACS-sorted CD8+CD4-CCR7+CD45RA+ naive T cells. The receptors derive from a human donor in good health. Some libraries in this study had Jurkat cell RNA spiked in.

The V call is TRBV10-1, the J call TRBJ1-6; perhaps TRBD1 as D (6 bases). Germline CDR1 reads WNHNN; CDR2 reads SYGVQD (reference sequence). Trimming removed 8 bases from V and 12 bases from J, with 14 bases in between. The CDR3 has 12 residues. The CDR3 nucleotides read TGCGCCAGCGGGACAAGGGGCCTACCCCTCCACTTT. Translation: CASGTRGLPLHF.

This clonotype appeared many times. The chain links TRBV27 to TRBJ1-2, with a possible D match to TRBD1 (5 bases). The CDR3 contains 13 residues. The V end was cut by 5 bases, the J end by 4 bases, with 11 bases between. Germline values: CDR1 MNHEY, CDR2 SMNVEV (reference sequence). This chain's CDR3 is CASSPGRGYGYTF. The CDR3 DNA reads TGTGCCAGCAGTCCTGGAAGGGGCTATGGCTACACCTTC.

This clonotype was found many times. The chain uses TRBV2 and TRBJ2-5; D call uncertain. CDR3 size: 11 residues. V was cut by 7 bases and J by 5 bases, with 8 bases left in between. The V gene's germline CDR1 is SNHLY and CDR2 FYNNEI. CDR3 coding DNA: TGTGCCAGCATTTTACTGGAGACCCAGTACTTC. Residues: CASILLETQYF.

This clonotype was seen many times. The chain combines TRBV7-9 with TRBJ2-3, with D possibly called TRBD1 or TRBD2 (5 bases each). The V end was cut by 4 bases, the J end by 0 bases, with 20 bases between. CDR3 length: 18 residues. Germline-derived CDR1 and CDR2 are SEHNR and FQNEAQ (reference sequence). CDR3 protein: CASSWGSGPGDSTDTQYF. CDR3 sequence (DNA): TGTGCCAGCAGCTGGGGGTCCGGGCCTGGAGATAGCACAGATACGCAGTATTTT.

This clonotype was picked up many times. CDR3 nucleotides: TGTGCCACCTTACGCAGCTACGAGCAGTACTTC. Protein: CATLRSYEQYF. This chain links TRBV6-2 or TRBV6-3 with TRBJ2-7; D ambiguous. CDR1 and CDR2 from the germline V gene are MNHEY and SVGEGT. Deletions cut 10 bases from V and 3 bases from J, with 10 bases between. There are 11 residues in the CDR3.

The chain recombines TRBV5-6 with TRBJ1-4, with D perhaps matching TRBD1 (5 bases). The V end was cut by 4 bases, the J end by 5 bases, with 15 bases between. There are 15 residues in the CDR3. The germline gives CDR1 SGHDT, CDR2 YYEEEE. The CDR3 loop is CASSTRAGRNEKLFF. CDR3 in DNA: TGTGCCAGCAGCACCCGGGCAGGGAGGAATGAAAAACTGTTTTTT.